The sequence of this T cell receptor (beta chain) was determined in a study of T cells in localized non-small cell lung cancer. Findings of the study overall: Investigators sequenced only a single tumor region, leaving heterogeneity possible. An association was observed between higher blood T cell density and longer overall survival.

A remark on this clone: Its antigen is unidentified.

CDR3 length: 15 residues. Trimming at V came to 3 bases and at J to 1 base, leaving 3 bases not matched to a gene. Germline assignment: CDR1 MNHEY and CDR2 SMNVEV (reference sequence). Clones were sequenced by immunoSEQ multiplex PCR, and TCRdb holds only the in-frame ones, with some missing. The sample gives roughly 48,000 clones, approximately 80% of which show up once; 17% is in the top ten. The input for sequencing was peripheral blood, taken before any cancer treatment. J is TRBJ2-5 and V is TRBV27; 9 nucleotides agree with TRBD2. The receptor comes from a man aged 40 to 70 with stage I squamous cell lung carcinoma. The CDR3 sequence is CASSFSGGFQETQYF. The CDR3 DNA reads as TGTGCCAGCAGTTTTAGCGGGGGTTTCCAAGAGACCCAGTACTTC.